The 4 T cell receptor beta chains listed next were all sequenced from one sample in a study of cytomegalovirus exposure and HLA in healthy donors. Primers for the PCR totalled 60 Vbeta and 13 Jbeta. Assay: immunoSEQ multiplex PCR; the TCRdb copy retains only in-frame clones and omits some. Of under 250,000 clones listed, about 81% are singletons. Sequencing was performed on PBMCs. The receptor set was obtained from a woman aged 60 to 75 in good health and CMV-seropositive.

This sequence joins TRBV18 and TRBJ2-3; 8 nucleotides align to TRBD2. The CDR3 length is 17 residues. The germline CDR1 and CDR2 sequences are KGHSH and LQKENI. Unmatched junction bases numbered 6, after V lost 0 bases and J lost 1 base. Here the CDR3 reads CASSPPSGSGRTDTQYF. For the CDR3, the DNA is TGTGCCAGCTCACCACCCAGCGGGAGTGGACGCACAGATACGCAGTATTTT.

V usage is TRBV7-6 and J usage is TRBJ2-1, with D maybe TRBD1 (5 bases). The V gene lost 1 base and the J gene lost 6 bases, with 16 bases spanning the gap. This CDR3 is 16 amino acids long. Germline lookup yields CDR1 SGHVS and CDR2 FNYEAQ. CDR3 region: CASSLEGAGSINEQFF. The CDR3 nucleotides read TGTGCCAGCAGCTTAGAAGGGGCAGGGTCGATCAATGAGCAGTTCTTC.

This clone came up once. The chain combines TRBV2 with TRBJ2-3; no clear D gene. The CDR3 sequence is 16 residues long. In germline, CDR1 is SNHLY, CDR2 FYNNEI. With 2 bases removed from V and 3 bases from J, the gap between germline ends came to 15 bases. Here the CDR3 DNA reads TGTGCCAGCAGTGAAAGGCCAGCAGGTGGGACAGATACGCAGTATTTT. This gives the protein CASSERPAGGTDTQYF.

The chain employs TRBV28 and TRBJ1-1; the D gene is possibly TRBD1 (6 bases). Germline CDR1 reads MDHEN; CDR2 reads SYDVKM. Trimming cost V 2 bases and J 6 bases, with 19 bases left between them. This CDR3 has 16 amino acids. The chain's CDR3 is CASSLKGQGRMAEAFF. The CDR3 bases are TGTGCCAGCAGTTTAAAAGGCCAGGGGAGAATGGCTGAAGCTTTCTTT.